A selection of T cell receptor beta chains follows, all from one sample in a study of blood T cell repertoires in COVID-19. Assay used: immunoSEQ multiplex PCR; TCRdb lists only in-frame clones, some missing. Of about 250,000 clones in the sample, almost 90% were seen once. The specimen was peripheral blood. The origin of the receptors is a man older than 75 with acute or convalescent COVID-19. Both conserved end residues are part of each CDR3. Each record gives: V gene, J gene, clone size, CDR3 protein. Not every row has a clone size; where given, it reads once, few, many or a size class.

>TRBV24-1|TRBJ1-4|-
CATSDPTGVEGEKLFF
>TRBV3-1/TRBV3-2|TRBJ2-3|-
CASSLLGLAGGTDTQYF
>TRBV4-1|TRBJ1-1|-
CASSQGQGGAEAFF
>TRBV2|TRBJ1-1|-
CASRADREASAFF
>TRBV4-2|TRBJ1-2|-
CASSQDLAGSVYGYTF
>TRBV5-1|TRBJ1-6|-
CASSLAGDSPPHF
>TRBV7-3|TRBJ2-7|-
CASSLTGTASYEQYF
>TRBV6-6|TRBJ2-1|-
CASSYRYNEQFF
>TRBV5-1|TRBJ1-5|-
CASSSGTGAGQPQHF
>TRBV5-6|TRBJ2-3|-
CASSLGTINTDTQYF
>TRBV2|TRBJ1-1|once
CASKNRERSEAFF
>TRBV19|TRBJ1-1|-
CASSQDRVFRTEAFF
>TRBV5-1|TRBJ1-2|-
CASSLGGGGDYGYTF
>TRBV28|TRBJ1-2|once
CASTNGGTGASLGYGYTF
>TRBV14|TRBJ1-4|-
CASRPRQVKNEKLFF
>TRBV4-2|TRBJ1-1|-
CASSPPGLGNTEAFF
>TRBV18|TRBJ2-5|-
CASSPLTEETQYF
>TRBV6-2/TRBV6-3|TRBJ2-4|-
CASSYSTAVSLAKNIQYF
>TRBV9|TRBJ2-7|-
CASSAGQGDYEQYF
>TRBV7-2|TRBJ1-2|-
CASSSQGVGGYGYTF
>TRBV9|TRBJ2-2|-
CASSVDFSPSGELFF
>TRBV7-3|TRBJ2-5|once
CASSEDRGETQYF
>TRBV18|TRBJ2-3|-
CASSLTDRGPSDTQYF
>TRBV7-2|TRBJ1-2|-
CASSPRQGAVSGYTF
>TRBV12-5|TRBJ1-5|-
CASGLTGEPQHF
>TRBV18|TRBJ1-2|-
CASSPGTGGAWGYTF
>TRBV2|TRBJ2-2|-
CASSAGTSDTGELFF
>TRBV12-3/TRBV12-4|TRBJ2-1|-
CATTMNKDEQFF
>TRBV6-6|TRBJ1-5|-
CASGGGPNQPQHF
>TRBV5-4|TRBJ2-7|-
CASSLGDSSGSYEQYF
>TRBV9|TRBJ1-3|-
CASSVEGQGLSGNTIYF
>TRBV7-6|TRBJ1-5|once
CASSLEQGAGQPQHF
>TRBV3-1/TRBV3-2|TRBJ1-1|-
CASSQASGGGTEAFF
>TRBV14|TRBJ2-1|-
CASSLMALAGVGNEQFF
>TRBV7-9|TRBJ2-1|-
CASSKRAYNEQFF
>TRBV6-5|TRBJ1-1|-
CASSYSNRPTGAFF
>TRBV3-1/TRBV3-2|TRBJ1-3|-
CASSQETRGWSGNTIYF
>TRBV7-2|TRBJ2-5|-
CASSPSTGTQETQYF
>TRBV15|TRBJ2-6|-
CATSRDQGRGRVLTF
>TRBV3-1/TRBV3-2|TRBJ2-3|-
CASSRGLAGATDTQYF
>TRBV5-1|TRBJ1-1|-
CASSFADRRLTEAFF
>TRBV12-3/TRBV12-4|TRBJ1-1|-
CASSLGQRAEAFF